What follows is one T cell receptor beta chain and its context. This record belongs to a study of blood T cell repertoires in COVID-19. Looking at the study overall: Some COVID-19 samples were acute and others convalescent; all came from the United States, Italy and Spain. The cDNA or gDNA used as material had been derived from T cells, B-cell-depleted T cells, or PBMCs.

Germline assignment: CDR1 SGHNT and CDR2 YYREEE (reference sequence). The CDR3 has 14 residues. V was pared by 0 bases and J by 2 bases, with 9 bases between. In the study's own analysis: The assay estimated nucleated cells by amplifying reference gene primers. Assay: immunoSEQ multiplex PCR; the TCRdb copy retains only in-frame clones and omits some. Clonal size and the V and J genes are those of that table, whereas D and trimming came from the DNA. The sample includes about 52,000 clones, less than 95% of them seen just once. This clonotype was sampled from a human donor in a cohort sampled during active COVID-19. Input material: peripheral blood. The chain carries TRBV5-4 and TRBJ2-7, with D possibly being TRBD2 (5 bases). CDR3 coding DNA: TGTGCCAGCAGCTTGGAGGCTAGCACCTACGAGCAGTACTTC. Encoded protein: CASSLEASTYEQYF.